This TCR beta chain was captured in a study of blood T cell repertoires in COVID-19. Overall study context: Some COVID-19 samples were acute and others convalescent; all came from the United States, Italy and Spain. In each case, the material was cDNA or gDNA derived from T cells, B-cell-depleted T cells, or PBMCs.

CDR3 length: 13 amino acids. Between the trimmed V and J ends, which lost 2 bases and 10 bases, there was a span of 12 bases. How the authors handled the data: Amplification with reference gene primers provided the estimates of nucleated cell counts. Repertoires were generated with immunoSEQ multiplex PCR, while TCRdb's copy carries only in-frame clones and drops some. D and trimming come from the DNA, and the V and J calls and clone size come from that table. The sample includes tens of thousands of clones, 82% of them seen just once. The chain recombines TRBV12-3 or TRBV12-4 with TRBJ2-1, with D tentatively TRBD2 (5 bases). The sequenced material came from peripheral blood. The receptor's source is a woman in her sixties or seventies with acute or convalescent COVID-19. CDR3 in amino acids: CASSLSGRREQFF. CDR3 DNA: TGTGCCAGCAGTTTAAGTGGGAGACGCGAGCAGTTCTTC.